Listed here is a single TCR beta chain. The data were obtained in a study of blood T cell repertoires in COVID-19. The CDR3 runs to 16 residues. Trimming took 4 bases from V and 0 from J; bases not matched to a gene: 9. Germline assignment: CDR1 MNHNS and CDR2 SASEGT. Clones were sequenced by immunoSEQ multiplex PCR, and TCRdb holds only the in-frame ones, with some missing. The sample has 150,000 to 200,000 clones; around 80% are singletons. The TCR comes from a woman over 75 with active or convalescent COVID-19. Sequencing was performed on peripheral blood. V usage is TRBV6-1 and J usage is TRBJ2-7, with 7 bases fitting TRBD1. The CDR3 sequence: CASSASGTAFSYEQYF. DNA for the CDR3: TGTGCCAGCAGTGCCTCCGGGACAGCCTTCTCCTACGAGCAGTACTTC.